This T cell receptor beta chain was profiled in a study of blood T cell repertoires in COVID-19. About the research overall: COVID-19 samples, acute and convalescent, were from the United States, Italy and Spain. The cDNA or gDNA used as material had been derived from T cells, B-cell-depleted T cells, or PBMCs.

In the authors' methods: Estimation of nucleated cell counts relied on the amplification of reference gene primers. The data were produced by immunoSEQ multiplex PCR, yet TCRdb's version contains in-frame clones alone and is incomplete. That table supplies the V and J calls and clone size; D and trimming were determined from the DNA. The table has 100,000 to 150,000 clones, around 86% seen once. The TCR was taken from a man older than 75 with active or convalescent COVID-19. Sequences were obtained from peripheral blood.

The CDR3 loop reads CASSIGAQVPYGYTF. CDR3 nucleotide sequence: TGTGCCAGTAGTATAGGGGCGCAGGTCCCCTATGGCTACACCTTC. The chain uses TRBV19 and TRBJ1-2; no reliable D call. The V end was cut by 1 base, the J end by 4 bases, with 13 bases between. This CDR3 has 15 residues. Per germline, CDR1 LNHDA and CDR2 SQIVND (reference sequence).